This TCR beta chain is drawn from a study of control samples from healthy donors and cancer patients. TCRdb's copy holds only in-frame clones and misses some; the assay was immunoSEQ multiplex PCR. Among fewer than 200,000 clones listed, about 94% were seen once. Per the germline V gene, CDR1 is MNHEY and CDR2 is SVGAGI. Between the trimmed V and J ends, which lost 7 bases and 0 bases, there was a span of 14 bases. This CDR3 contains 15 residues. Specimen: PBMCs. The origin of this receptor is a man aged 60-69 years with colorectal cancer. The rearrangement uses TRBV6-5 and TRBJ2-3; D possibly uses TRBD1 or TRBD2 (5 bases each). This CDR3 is CASTEGILSTDTQYF. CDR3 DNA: TGTGCCAGCACCGAGGGGATCCTTAGCACAGATACGCAGTATTTT.